Here is one T cell receptor (beta chain) with its context. These data come from a study of CD8+ T cells in alopecia areata. The treatment is: oral pan-JAK inhibitor, 5-10 mg twice daily. CDR3 length: 12 amino acids. The V and J ends lost 3 bases and 7 bases respectively, with 13 bases between them. The germline CDR1 and CDR2 sequences are GTSNPN and SVGIG (reference sequence). RNA extraction was followed by reverse transcription into cDNA, which acted as the sequencing template. Assay used: immunoSEQ multiplex PCR; TCRdb lists only in-frame clones, some missing. The profile shows about 120,000 clones, more than 40% of them singletons.

The TCR originated in a human donor with alopecia areata. V and J are TRBV30 and TRBJ2-7; D possibly corresponds to TRBD2 (6 bases). The sample consisted of CD4+ T cells sorted from blood, taken at week 4, from a patient treated with tofacitinib. The CDR3 region is CAWSGLSGEQYF. The DNA of the CDR3 is TGTGCCTGGAGCGGACTTAGCGGAGAGCAGTACTTC.